This T cell receptor (beta chain) appears in the sequencing data of a study of shared clonotypes between healthy human individuals. In the study overall: Those who served as donors were a couple of women and three men between the ages of 18 and 49.

The deep-level immunoSEQ assay was used. The repertoire was sequenced with immunoSEQ multiplex PCR; TCRdb's copy has only in-frame clones and lacks some. The data show about 490,000 clones, with roughly 80% seen just once and approximately 12% held by the top ten. General study points: Sequencing depth was expected to affect clonotype sharing among donors.

In the case of this clone: Antigen unknown.

The receptor was isolated from a woman in her thirties or forties in good health. Some clones in this sample may be carry-over from other donors' samples. Sample: PBMCs.

For the CDR3, the DNA is TGTGCCAGCTCACCACCTGGAGGGAGGGTAAACACTGAAGCTTTCTTT. The encoded protein is CASSPPGGRVNTEAFF. The chain has TRBV18 and TRBJ1-1; D unclear. The V gene's germline CDR1 is KGHSH and CDR2 LQKENI. V was cut by 0 bases and J by 2 bases, with 13 bases left in between. The length of the CDR3 is 16 residues.